Listed here is a single TCR beta chain. The table came from immunoSEQ multiplex PCR; TCRdb's copy has only in-frame clones and leaves some out. The table has tens of thousands of clones, more than 75% seen once. CDR1 is SEHNR, CDR2 FQNEAQ, per germline (reference sequence). Trimming stripped 1 base from V and 8 bases from J, with 11 bases between. The CDR3 contains 13 residues. This specimen belongs to a study of blood T cell repertoires in COVID-19. Study-level background: In each case, the material was cDNA or gDNA derived from T cells, B-cell-depleted T cells, or PBMCs.

Sequenced material: peripheral blood. This receptor was identified in a man aged 55 to 70 with acute or convalescent COVID-19. J is TRBJ1-2 and V is TRBV7-9; possibly TRBD1 for D (6 bases). This CDR3 is CASSLGQVGGYTF. CDR3 DNA sequence: TGTGCCAGCAGCTTAGGACAGGTCGGAGGCTACACCTTC.